Following are 25 T cell receptor beta chains from one sample sequenced in a study of cytomegalovirus exposure and HLA in healthy donors. The PCR employed 60 Vbeta primers together with 13 Jbeta primers. Clones were read by immunoSEQ multiplex PCR, and TCRdb kept only the in-frame ones, dropping some. The sample holds about 180,000 clones; just over 75% are singletons and the top ten take 3.7%. Source material: PBMCs. These receptors all come from a woman aged 55-69 years in good health and CMV-seropositive.

The chain joins TRBV10-3 to TRBJ2-3, with a possible D match to TRBD1 (6 bases). The germline CDR1 and CDR2 sequences are ENHRY and SYGVKD. The V gene lost 3 bases and the J gene lost 8 bases, with 9 bases spanning the gap. This CDR3 comprises 12 residues. In nucleotides, the CDR3 is TGTGCCATCAGTGAACAGGGCGGTACGCAGTATTTT. Protein product: CAISEQGGTQYF.

In this sample, this clone turned up a few times. The genes are TRBV5-4 and TRBJ1-6; TRBD1 matches 8 bases. With V trimmed by 3 bases and J by 7 bases, 9 bases remained unmatched. In germline, CDR1 is SGHNT, CDR2 YYREEE (reference sequence). The CDR3 has 16 amino acids. Here the CDR3 DNA reads TGTGCCAGCAGCTACCCTACAACAGGGGGGAATTCACCCCTCCACTTT. Translated: CASSYPTTGGNSPLHF. Full variable domain (missing parts from reference TRBV5-4 and TRBJ1-6): ETGVTQSPTHLIKTRGQQVTLRCSSQSGHNTVSWYQQALGQGPQFIFQYYREEENGRGNFPPRFSGLQFPNYSSELNVNALELDDSALYLCASSYPTTGGNSPLHFGNGTRLTVT.

V is TRBV5-1 and J is TRBJ2-7, with D uncertain. The CDR3 is made up of 13 amino acids. V was shortened by 5 bases and J by 0 bases, with 9 bases between the two germline ends. Looked up from germline, CDR1 is SGHRS and CDR2 is YFSETQ. CDR3 loop: CASSTESSYEQYF. The CDR3 DNA is TGCGCCAGCAGTACGGAGAGCTCCTACGAGCAGTACTTC.

The rearrangement joins TRBV7-2 to TRBJ2-5; D unresolved. The ends were cut back, 5 bases at V and 4 bases at J, with 11 bases in the middle. The CDR3 is 13 amino acids. Germline V CDR1 and CDR2: SGHTA, FQGNSA. CDR3 DNA: TGTGCCAGCAGCCCCCGTAGAGCAGAGACCCAGTACTTC. This codes for CASSPRRAETQYF.

The V call is TRBV7-2, the J call TRBJ1-5; 10 bases are a match to TRBD1. Germline trimming cut 2 bases from V and 4 bases from J; bases unmatched to any gene: 8. CDR3 length equals 17 residues. Germline V lookup: CDR1 SGHTA, CDR2 FQGNSA. CDR3 in DNA: TGTGCCAGCAGCTTATGGGGAGGGACAGGGGCAAATCAGCCCCAGCATTTT. This gives the protein CASSLWGGTGANQPQHF.

The genes are TRBV7-2 and TRBJ1-5, with TRBD1 identical over 11 bases. Per germline, CDR1 SGHTA and CDR2 FQGNSA. The CDR3 is made up of 17 amino acids. V shed 1 base, J shed 7 bases, and the junction held 9 bases outside the gene matches. The CDR3 loop reads CASSLVGTGGSGQPQHF. The DNA for the CDR3 is TGTGCCAGCAGCTTAGTCGGGACAGGGGGTAGCGGACAGCCCCAGCATTTT.

This clone was counted a single time. The CDR3 DNA follows: TGTGCCACCAGCAGAGATCTATTAACCCGAACCGGGAGTCAGCCCCAGCATTTT. The encoded protein is CATSRDLLTRTGSQPQHF. The rearrangement links TRBV15 to TRBJ1-5; no firm D call. V was clipped by 0 bases and J by 6 bases, with 21 bases between them. Germline V gene sequence: CDR1 LNHNV, CDR2 YYDKDF (reference sequence). This CDR3 has 18 amino acids.

The rearrangement joins TRBV5-8 to TRBJ1-3; 8 positions agree with TRBD1. Germline-derived CDR1 and CDR2 are SGHTS and YDEGEE. This CDR3 has 14 amino acids. V was pared by 0 bases and J by 5 bases, with 1 base of the junction left unmatched. CDR3 region: CASSLGTGRNTIYF. For the CDR3, the DNA is TGTGCCAGCAGCTTGGGGACAGGGAGAAACACCATATATTTT.

V gene TRBV5-6 combines with J gene TRBJ2-1; 14 bases match TRBD2. Germline lookup yields CDR1 SGHDT and CDR2 YYEEEE. This CDR3 contains 16 residues. The V segment lost 5 bases and the J segment 2 bases; nucleotides outside the gene matches: 3. The CDR3 loop reads CASSGGLAGAYNEQFF. CDR3 DNA sequence: TGTGCCAGCAGTGGGGGACTAGCGGGGGCCTACAATGAGCAGTTCTTC. Supplemented by reference TRBV5-6 and TRBJ2-1, the full variable domain reads DAGVTQSPTHLIKTRGQQVTLRCSPKSGHDTVSWYQQALGQGPQFIFQYYEEEERQRGNFPDRFSGHQFPNYSSELNVNALLLGDSALYLCASSGGLAGAYNEQFFGPGTRLTVL.

This chain uses TRBV5-6 with TRBJ1-6, with D unresolved. Trimming removed 0 bases from V and 10 bases from J, with 14 bases in between. This CDR3 is 15 amino acids long. Germline V gene lookup returns CDR1 SGHDT and CDR2 YYEEEE. In DNA form, the CDR3 reads TGTGCCAGCAGCTTGGGTTGGAGGACCTCCTCACCCCTCCACTTT. This gives the protein CASSLGWRTSSPLHF.

The CDR3 sequence is CASSDGRGADTQYF. For the CDR3, the DNA is TGTGCCAGCAGTGACGGGCGGGGTGCCGATACGCAGTATTTT. The V call is TRBV2, the J call TRBJ2-3, with a weak D call TRBD2 (6 bases). Trimming stripped 3 bases from V and 6 bases from J, with 13 bases between. The germline V gene has CDR1 SNHLY and CDR2 FYNNEI. This CDR3 contains 14 residues.

This clone was seen only a few times. The CDR3 protein is CASSLRAGVRDEQYF. The DNA of the CDR3 is TGTGCCAGCAGTTTACGAGCGGGGGTTCGGGACGAGCAGTACTTC. V gene TRBV27 combines with J gene TRBJ2-7; 8 nucleotides agree with TRBD2. With V trimmed by 2 bases and J by 5 bases, 8 bases remained unmatched. The germline CDR1 and CDR2 sequences are MNHEY and SMNVEV (reference sequence). This CDR3 is built from 15 residues.

The chain links TRBV2 to TRBJ1-2; tentatively, D is TRBD1 (6 bases). Germline-derived CDR1 and CDR2 are SNHLY and FYNNEI. V lost 8 bases and J 5 bases, leaving 15 bases between the germline ends. This CDR3 has 13 residues. The CDR3 coding sequence is TGTGCCAGCGGCGGAGTAGGGGGATATGGCTACACCTTC. Amino acid sequence: CASGGVGGYGYTF.

This chain links TRBV6-6 with TRBJ2-7; 7 bases align to TRBD1. Germline V gives CDR1 MNHNY, CDR2 SVGAGI (reference sequence). The V segment lost 6 bases and the J segment 4 bases; nucleotides outside the gene matches: 6. This CDR3 is built from 13 residues. The chain's CDR3 is CASRGQLAYEQYF. The CDR3 coding sequence is TGTGCCAGCAGGGGACAGTTAGCTTACGAGCAGTACTTC.

The chain is built from TRBV28 and TRBJ2-7; D unclear. Germline V lookup: CDR1 MDHEN, CDR2 SYDVKM. The V and J ends lost 6 bases and 6 bases respectively, with 12 bases between them. The CDR3 is made up of 12 amino acids. This chain's CDR3 is CASSSGPFEQYF. As DNA, the CDR3 is TGTGCCAGCAGCTCCGGTCCTTTCGAGCAGTACTTC.

The chain combines TRBV4-2 with TRBJ1-2; TRBD1 matches at 9 bases. CDR1 and CDR2 from the germline V gene are LGHNA and YNFKEQ. V lost 0 bases and J lost 2; bases outside the gene matches: 10. This CDR3 spans 18 amino acids. The chain's CDR3 is CASSQDIRPGQGNYGYTF. Here the CDR3 DNA reads TGTGCCAGCAGCCAAGATATCCGCCCGGGACAGGGAAACTATGGCTACACCTTC.

V and J are TRBV6-1 and TRBJ2-4; 9 bases are shared with TRBD1. This CDR3 is built from 16 residues. Trimming cost V 2 bases and J 6 bases; bases outside gene matches: 8. Germline CDR1 and CDR2: MNHNS and SASEGT. The CDR3 DNA sequence: TGTGCCAGCAGTGAACGACAGGGGGTCCTAGTAAACATTCAGTACTTC. Translation gives CASSERQGVLVNIQYF.

This chain connects TRBV2 to TRBJ2-7; the D gene is possibly TRBD2 (6 bases). The CDR3 sequence is 14 residues long. Germline CDR1 is SNHLY and CDR2 is FYNNEI. Trimming removed 9 bases from V and 2 bases from J, with 17 bases in between. The CDR3 here is CARSEGQGTYEQYF. For the CDR3, the DNA is TGTGCCAGATCGGAGGGCCAAGGAACCTACGAGCAGTACTTC. Full variable domain (missing parts from reference TRBV2 and TRBJ2-7): EPEVTQTPSHQVTQMGQEVILRCVPISNHLYFYWYRQILGQKVEFLVSFYNNEISEKSEIFDDQFSVERPDGSNFTLKIRSTKLEDSAMYFCARSEGQGTYEQYFGPGTRLTVT.

V gene TRBV18 combines with J gene TRBJ1-6; 9 positions agree with TRBD1. The CDR3 has 17 amino acids. Losses at the gene ends were 0 bases for V and 6 bases for J; bases not matched to a gene: 6. Germline V CDR1 and CDR2: KGHSH, LQKENI. The CDR3: CASSPPGMTGGNSPLHF. As DNA, the CDR3 is TGTGCCAGCTCACCACCGGGGATGACAGGGGGTAATTCACCCCTCCACTTT.

The V and J genes are TRBV2 and TRBJ1-3, with D possibly matching TRBD1 (5 bases). The CDR3 runs to 14 residues. Trimming stripped 5 bases from V and 3 bases from J, with 11 bases between. Germline V gene data show CDR1 as SNHLY and CDR2 as FYNNEI. DNA of the CDR3: TGTGCCAGCAGTCGAGACGGGGGTGGAAACACCATATATTTT. This encodes CASSRDGGGNTIYF.

The chain uses TRBV5-1 and TRBJ2-1; 14 nucleotides line up with TRBD2. Germline trimming cut 3 bases from V and 7 bases from J; bases unmatched to any gene: 3. The V gene's germline CDR1 is SGHRS and CDR2 YFSETQ. This CDR3 has 15 residues. The CDR3 here is CASSSTSGGVNEQFF. For the CDR3, the DNA is TGCGCCAGCAGCTCGACTAGCGGGGGGGTAAATGAGCAGTTCTTC.

This clone was detected only a few times. The V and J genes are TRBV5-4 and TRBJ1-1; D is possibly TRBD1 (6 bases). From germline, CDR1 is SGHNT and CDR2 YYREEE (reference sequence). This CDR3 spans 13 amino acids. Between the trimmed V and J ends, which lost 4 bases and 1 base, there was a span of 8 bases. DNA for the CDR3: TGTGCCAGCAGCAGGGACAAGAACACTGAAGCTTTCTTT. Its translation is CASSRDKNTEAFF.

This clone was counted a single time. The V and J genes are TRBV7-2 and TRBJ1-2, with 11 positions matching TRBD1. Losses at the gene ends were 5 bases for V and 6 bases for J; bases not matched to a gene: 11. The CDR3 is 16 amino acids. Germline loops: CDR1 SGHTA, CDR2 FQGNSA. CDR3 region: CASSPPGQGDRNGYTF. The CDR3 bases are TGTGCCAGCAGCCCTCCGGGACAGGGGGATAGAAATGGCTACACCTTC.

This clone was recorded only once. The CDR3 is CASSEISGGSYEQYF. CDR3 nucleotides: TGTGCCAGCAGTGAAATTAGCGGGGGATCCTACGAGCAGTACTTC. The J gene is TRBJ2-7, the V gene TRBV6-1, with 9 bases identical to TRBD2. This CDR3 is built from 15 residues. V was clipped by 2 bases and J by 1 base; unmatched bases: 3. The V gene's germline CDR1 is MNHNS and CDR2 SASEGT.

This rearrangement joins TRBV9 to TRBJ2-6; a possible D gene is TRBD2 (5 bases). The germline CDR1 and CDR2 sequences are SGDLS and YYNGEE. The CDR3 has 16 amino acids. Trimming cost V 2 bases and J 2 bases, with 11 bases left between them. The CDR3: CASSVGRGTGANVLTF. DNA of the CDR3: TGTGCCAGCAGCGTTGGCCGGGGAACTGGGGCCAACGTCCTGACTTTC.